These 8 T cell receptor beta chains share one sample of origin, sequenced in a study of cytomegalovirus exposure and HLA in healthy donors. PCR employed 60 Vbeta and 13 Jbeta primers. The method was immunoSEQ multiplex PCR; TCRdb's version includes in-frame clones alone and lacks a portion of them. The repertoire holds about 120,000 clones, 70% to 80% seen once, with approximately 1.9% in the top ten. The sequencing sample was made of PBMCs. The receptors were sampled from a human donor in good health.

In this sample, this clone turned up a few times. The gene calls are TRBV19 and TRBJ1-5, with D possibly being TRBD1 (5 bases). Germline V gives CDR1 LNHDA, CDR2 SQIVND (reference sequence). Trimming removed 4 bases at V and 4 bases at J, with 20 bases between. This CDR3 has 17 amino acids. The CDR3 here is CASSRRLREDQNQPQHF. The DNA for the CDR3 is TGTGCCAGTAGTAGGCGACTCAGGGAAGACCAAAATCAGCCCCAGCATTTT.

This chain links TRBV5-1 with TRBJ1-2; unclear D gene. V lost 4 bases and J lost 2, with 9 bases in between. The CDR3 totals 13 residues. From germline, CDR1 is SGHRS and CDR2 YFSETQ. This CDR3 reads CASSIGENYGYTF. In DNA, the CDR3 is TGCGCCAGCAGCATTGGGGAGAACTATGGCTACACCTTC.

A single count supports this clone. The V gene is TRBV27, the J gene TRBJ2-6, with 9 bases matching TRBD2. V lost 1 base, J lost 0 bases, and 4 bases stayed unmatched. From germline, CDR1 is MNHEY and CDR2 SMNVEV (reference sequence). The CDR3 is 18 amino acids. The chain's CDR3 is CASSLFLAGASGANVLTF. The CDR3 coding sequence is TGTGCCAGCAGTTTATTCTTAGCGGGAGCCTCTGGGGCCAACGTCCTGACTTTC.

This chain uses TRBV18 with TRBJ2-5, with 7 bases lining up with TRBD1. The CDR3 loop spans 13 amino acids. Trimming at V came to 3 bases and at J to 3 bases, leaving 1 base not matched to a gene. Germline V gene lookup returns CDR1 KGHSH and CDR2 LQKENI. The CDR3 bases are TGTGCCAGCTCACCGGGACAGAAAGAGACCCAGTACTTC. This encodes CASSPGQKETQYF.

The chain couples TRBV28 to TRBJ2-3; 7 bases align to TRBD2. V gave up 2 bases and J gave up 3 bases; unmatched junction bases: 5. CDR1 is MDHEN, CDR2 SYDVKM, per germline. The CDR3 is 15 residues long. CDR3 in amino acids: CASSLSGIGTDTQYF. CDR3 bases: TGTGCCAGCAGTTTAAGCGGGATAGGAACAGATACGCAGTATTTT.

The V and J genes are TRBV2 and TRBJ1-1; 10 nucleotides align to TRBD1. Germline V gene lookup returns CDR1 SNHLY and CDR2 FYNNEI. V lost 6 bases, J lost 6 bases, and 4 bases stayed unmatched. CDR3 size: 13 residues. CDR3 in DNA: TGTGCCAGCAGGGTGACAGGGGGCGCTGAAGCTTTCTTT. This codes for CASRVTGGAEAFF. The entire variable domain, with the rest obtained from reference TRBV2 and TRBJ1-1, is as follows: EPEVTQTPSHQVTQMGQEVILRCVPISNHLYFYWYRQILGQKVEFLVSFYNNEISEKSEIFDDQFSVERPDGSNFTLKIRSTKLEDSAMYFCASRVTGGAEAFFGQGTRLTVV.

The chain uses TRBV27 and TRBJ2-2, with 13 bases fitting TRBD2. Looked up from germline, CDR1 is MNHEY and CDR2 is SMNVEV (reference sequence). V lost 3 bases and J lost 5; bases outside the gene matches: 3. The CDR3 totals 16 residues. CDR3 protein: CASSFALAGGTGELFF. DNA for the CDR3: TGTGCCAGCAGTTTTGCACTAGCGGGAGGGACCGGGGAGCTGTTTTTT.

The V call is TRBV28, the J call TRBJ1-2; the D is unclear. The CDR3 loop spans 11 amino acids. Germline V gene sequence: CDR1 MDHEN, CDR2 SYDVKM. The V and J ends lost 4 bases and 7 bases respectively, with 7 bases between them. The CDR3 bases are TGTGCCAGCAGTTCCCCGTCTGGCTACACCTTC. Translation: CASSSPSGYTF.